This T cell receptor (beta chain) was found in a study of T-cell reconstitution after alpha-beta-depleted transplantation in children. The germline CDR1 and CDR2 sequences are MNHNS and SASEGT. Trimming cost V 6 bases and J 0 bases, with 18 bases left between them. The CDR3 has 17 residues. Of note for this clonotype: As yet, its antigen is unknown.

The authors prepared the TCRbeta library with unique molecular identifiers. MiXCR, applied by TCRdb to the PCR reads, yields one record per CDR3 protein. The sample contains about 580,000 distinct CDR3 sequences, over 25% of which appear only once. The study, taken as a whole, reports: After transplant, at about two months, alpha-beta T cells were reportedly derived from several hundred expanded graft clones. At day 60, the high TCRbeta diversity found in some patients originated from recipient T cells and thymic progenitors that had survived.

The source of this sequence is a boy younger than two with Wiskott-Aldrich syndrome, due to receive a stem cell transplant. The sequences come from PBMCs, collected before TCRalphabeta/CD19-depleted stem cell transplant. J is TRBJ2-1 and V is TRBV6-1; the D is unclear. CDR3 loop: CASRPLLDGSSYNEQFF. CDR3 sequence (DNA): TGTGCCAGCAGGCCCTTACTGGACGGTAGCTCCTACAATGAGCAGTTCTTC.